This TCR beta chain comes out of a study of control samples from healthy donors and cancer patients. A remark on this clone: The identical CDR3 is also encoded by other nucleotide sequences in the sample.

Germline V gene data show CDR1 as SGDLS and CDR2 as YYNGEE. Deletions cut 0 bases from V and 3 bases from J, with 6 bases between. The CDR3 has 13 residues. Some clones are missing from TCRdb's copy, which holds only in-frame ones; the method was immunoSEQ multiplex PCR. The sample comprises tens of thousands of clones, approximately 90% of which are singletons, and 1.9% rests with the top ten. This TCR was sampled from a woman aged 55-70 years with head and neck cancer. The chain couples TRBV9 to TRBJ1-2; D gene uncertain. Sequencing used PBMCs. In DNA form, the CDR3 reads TGTGCCAGCAGCGTAGATAGGGACTATGGCTACACCTTC. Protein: CASSVDRDYGYTF.